Listed below are T cell receptor beta chains from one sample, sequenced in a study of beta chain features in type 1 diabetes. Measured with immunoSEQ multiplex PCR; TCRdb has only the in-frame clones, and not every one. Of fewer than 450,000 clones in the sample, about 13% are singletons; the top ten hold over 0.014%. Sequenced: naive CD4+ T cells from blood. These receptors were taken from a woman between 18 and 30 years old with type 1 diabetes. Both conserved end residues are part of each CDR3. The D gene is left open where the match is weak. Clone size is stated in some rows and not others, as once, few, many or a class when expanded.

cdr3_length	clone_size	d_call	v_call	j_call	cdr3_nt	cdr3_aa
16	NA	TRBD2	TRBV11-2	TRBJ2-1	TGTGCCAGCAGCCTACCTAGCGGGAGGACCTACAATGAGCAGTTCTTC	CASSLPSGRTYNEQFF
14	NA	TRBD2	TRBV10-3	TRBJ2-5	TGTGCCATCAGTGGGGGACTACCCCAAGAGACCCAGTACTTC	CAISGGLPQETQYF
17	few	NA	TRBV7-2	TRBJ2-1	TGTGCCAGCAGCTTAGTACGCAGTTCCCCATCCTACAATGAGCAGTTCTTC	CASSLVRSSPSYNEQFF
15	NA	TRBD2	TRBV9	TRBJ2-1	TGTGCCAGCAGCGGCAGCGGGAGCTCCTACAATGAGCAGTTCTTC	CASSGSGSSYNEQFF
19	NA	TRBD2	TRBV29-1	TRBJ2-1	TGCAGCGTTGAAAACCCCCGAATGGGGACTAGCGGGCCCTACAATGAGCAGTTCTTC	CSVENPRMGTSGPYNEQFF
15	NA	NA	TRBV19	TRBJ1-5	TGTGCCACGCTCGACCTCAAGCGTCCCGGGGAGCCCCAGCATTTT	CATLDLKRPGEPQHF
13	NA	NA	TRBV2	TRBJ2-7	TGTGCCAGCAGTATTAGACAGAGTTACGAGCAGTACTTC	CASSIRQSYEQYF
16	NA	TRBD1	TRBV18	TRBJ2-6	TGTGCCAGCTACGTGGACAGGAACGCTGGGGCCAACGTCCTGACTTTC	CASYVDRNAGANVLTF
17	NA	TRBD2	TRBV12-5	TRBJ2-3	TGTGCTAGCCTACCGGGACTAGGGGGTCGCGGCACAGATACGCAGTATTTT	CASLPGLGGRGTDTQYF
15	few	NA	TRBV5-1	TRBJ2-1	TGCGCCAGCAGTTTTGGACAGACCTCCTACAATGAGCAGTTCTTC	CASSFGQTSYNEQFF
13	NA	TRBD1	TRBV18	TRBJ2-5	TGTGCCAGCTCGAGGGACAGACAAGAGACCCAGTACTTC	CASSRDRQETQYF
12	few	TRBD1	TRBV28	TRBJ2-3	TGTGCCATTTCAGCAGTAGCCCGGGACAGGGCTTTT	CAISAVARDRAF
13	few	NA	TRBV4-2	TRBJ1-1	TGTGCCAGCAGCCAAGATCGACACCTTGAAGCTTTCTTT	CASSQDRHLEAFF
15	NA	TRBD1	TRBV9	TRBJ1-2	TGTGCCAGCAGCGTAGAGGCAGGGGGCAACTATGGCTACACCTTC	CASSVEAGGNYGYTF
14	few	TRBD1	TRBV5-1	TRBJ1-4	TGCGCCAGCAGCTTCCGGACAGGGGATGAAAAACTGTTTTTT	CASSFRTGDEKLFF
12	NA	NA	TRBV18	TRBJ1-1	TGTGCCAGCTCTCTGAGGAACACTGAAGCTTTCTTT	CASSLRNTEAFF
16	few	NA	TRBV13	TRBJ2-3	TGTGCCAGCAGTGCCGGCGGGCGAATAGGCCCAGATACGCAGTATTTT	CASSAGGRIGPDTQYF
15	few	NA	TRBV19	TRBJ1-5	TGTGCCAGTAGTCCCCGGGACTTTAGCAATCAGCCCCAGCATTTT	CASSPRDFSNQPQHF
16	few	TRBD1	TRBV7-2	TRBJ1-2	TGTGCCAGCAGCCTTGTAGGAACAGGGGGCGTATATGGCTACACCTTC	CASSLVGTGGVYGYTF
13	NA	NA	TRBV2	TRBJ2-2	TGTGCCAGCAGAGAGGAGAACACCGGGGAGCTGTTTTTT	CASREENTGELFF
13	few	NA	TRBV29-1	TRBJ1-4	TGCAGCGTTAGTGTTCGGGATAATGAAAAACTGTTTTTT	CSVSVRDNEKLFF
17	few	TRBD1	TRBV27	TRBJ2-6	TGTGCCAGCAGTCTCCGGGACAGGGGATCCGGGGCCAACGTCCTGACTTTC	CASSLRDRGSGANVLTF
11	few	NA	TRBV20-1	TRBJ2-3	TGCAGGGGGAGTGGCACAGATACGCAGTATTTT	CRGSGTDTQYF
11	few	NA	TRBV2	TRBJ2-7	TGTGCCAGCAGTGTGGCATACGAGCAGTACTTC	CASSVAYEQYF
13	NA	NA	TRBV6-6	TRBJ1-1	TGTGCCAGCAGTACGGGACAGAACACTGAAGCTTTCTTT	CASSTGQNTEAFF
15	NA	TRBD2	TRBV10-3	TRBJ2-3	TGTGCCATCACCGCCGGACTAGCGAGCACAGATACGCAGTATTTT	CAITAGLASTDTQYF
14	NA	NA	TRBV2	TRBJ1-2	TGTGCCAGCAGTGCACAGGGTACTAACTATGGCTACACCTTC	CASSAQGTNYGYTF
15	NA	TRBD1	TRBV18	TRBJ2-1	TGTGCCAGCTCACCGATACCGGGACAGGGGGCATGGCAGTTCTTC	CASSPIPGQGAWQFF
12	few	NA	TRBV28	TRBJ2-1	TGTGCCAGCAGTTCTACCTACAATGAGCAGTTCTTC	CASSSTYNEQFF
13	NA	NA	TRBV7-2	TRBJ2-3	TGTGCCAGCAGATCAGGTGGCACAGATACGCAGTATTTT	CASRSGGTDTQYF
15	few	TRBD1	TRBV19	TRBJ2-1	TGTGCCAGTAGTATGGGGGACAGCTCCTACAATGAGCAGTTCTTC	CASSMGDSSYNEQFF
15	few	NA	TRBV7-2	TRBJ2-5	TGTGCCAGCAGCTTAGGGCTAGGGGTCCAAGAGACCCAGTACTTC	CASSLGLGVQETQYF
14	NA	NA	TRBV5-4	TRBJ2-5	TGTGCCAGCAGCTCGAGGGGGGGGCAAGAGACCCAGTACTTC	CASSSRGGQETQYF
14	NA	NA	TRBV4-2	TRBJ1-4	TGTGCCAGCAGCCCCCACCGAGATATGGAAAAACTGTTTTTT	CASSPHRDMEKLFF
14	few	TRBD2	TRBV9	TRBJ2-7	TGTGCCAGCAGCGTAGGGGGGGGAACCTACGAGCAGTACTTC	CASSVGGGTYEQYF
16	NA	TRBD2	TRBV11-2	TRBJ2-5	TGTGCCAGCAGCTTAGGTCTAGCGGGATCGCAAGAGACCCAGTACTTC	CASSLGLAGSQETQYF
15	NA	TRBD2	TRBV11-3	TRBJ2-1	TGTGCCAGCAGCTTAGAGACTAGCGCCTCCAATGAGCAGTTCTTC	CASSLETSASNEQFF
15	few	TRBD1	TRBV4-3	TRBJ1-2	TGCGCCAGCAGCTCCCGGGACAGGGGGGGCTATGGCTACACCTTC	CASSSRDRGGYGYTF
14	few	NA	TRBV11-2	TRBJ1-2	TGTGCCAGCAGCTTAAACCAGGATAACTATGGCTACACCTTC	CASSLNQDNYGYTF
16	few	TRBD1	TRBV4-1	TRBJ2-3	TGCGCCAGCAGCCATACTCCGGGACAGGGGGCAGATACGCAGTATTTT	CASSHTPGQGADTQYF
16	NA	TRBD1	TRBV18	TRBJ1-5	TGTGCCAGCTCACCGGGACAGGGGCTTAGCAATCAGCCCCAGCATTTT	CASSPGQGLSNQPQHF
19	few	TRBD2	TRBV7-2	TRBJ2-1	TGTGCCAGCAGCCCGTTCGGGACTAGCGGGAGGGGCTCCTACAATGAGCAGTTCTTC	CASSPFGTSGRGSYNEQFF
13	NA	TRBD1	TRBV7-2	TRBJ1-5	TGTGCCAGCAGCCCAGAGGGGGCCCAGCCCCAGCATTTT	CASSPEGAQPQHF
16	NA	NA	TRBV5-4	TRBJ2-2	TGTGCCAGCAGCCAGAAAAGGGGAGGGGGCACCGGGGAGCTGTTTTTT	CASSQKRGGGTGELFF
17	NA	TRBD1	TRBV4-3	TRBJ2-2	TGCGCCAGCAGCCAGAGGGGGGGACAGGGACATACCGGGGAGCTGTTTTTT	CASSQRGGQGHTGELFF
14	few	TRBD1	TRBV28	TRBJ2-1	TGTGCCAGCAGTTCAGGGGGCGCCTTGGATGAGCAGTTCTTC	CASSSGGALDEQFF